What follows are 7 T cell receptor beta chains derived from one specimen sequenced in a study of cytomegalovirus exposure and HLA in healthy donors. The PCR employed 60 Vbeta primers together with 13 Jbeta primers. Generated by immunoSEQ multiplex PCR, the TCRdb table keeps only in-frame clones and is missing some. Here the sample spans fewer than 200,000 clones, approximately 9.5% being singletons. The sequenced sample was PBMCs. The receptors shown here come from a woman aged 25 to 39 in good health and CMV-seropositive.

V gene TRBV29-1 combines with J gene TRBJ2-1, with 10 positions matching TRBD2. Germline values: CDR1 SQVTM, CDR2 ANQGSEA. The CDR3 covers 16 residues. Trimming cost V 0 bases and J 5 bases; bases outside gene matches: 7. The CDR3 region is CSVEDRSGRGNNEQFF. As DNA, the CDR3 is TGCAGCGTTGAAGATCGAAGCGGGAGGGGGAACAATGAGCAGTTCTTC.

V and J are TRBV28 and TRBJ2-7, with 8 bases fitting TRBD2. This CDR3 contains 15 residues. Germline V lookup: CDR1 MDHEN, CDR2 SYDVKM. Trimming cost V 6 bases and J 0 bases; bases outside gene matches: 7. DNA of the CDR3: TGTGCCAGCAGCGGACCGGGAGGGAGCTCCTACGAGCAGTACTTC. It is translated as CASSGPGGSSYEQYF.

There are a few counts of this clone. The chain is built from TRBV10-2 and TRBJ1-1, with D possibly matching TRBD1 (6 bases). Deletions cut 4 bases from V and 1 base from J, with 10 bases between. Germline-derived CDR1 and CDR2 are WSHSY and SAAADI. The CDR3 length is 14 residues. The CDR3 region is CASSVTGGNTEAFF. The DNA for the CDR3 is TGCGCCAGCAGTGTGACAGGCGGGAACACTGAAGCTTTCTTT.

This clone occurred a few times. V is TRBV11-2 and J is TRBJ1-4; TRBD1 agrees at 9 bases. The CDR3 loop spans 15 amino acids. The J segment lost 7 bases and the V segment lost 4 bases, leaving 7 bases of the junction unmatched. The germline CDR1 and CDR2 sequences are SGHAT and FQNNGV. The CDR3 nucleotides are TGTGCCAGCAGCTATTCCGGGACAGGGATTGAAAAACTGTTTTTT. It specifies CASSYSGTGIEKLFF.

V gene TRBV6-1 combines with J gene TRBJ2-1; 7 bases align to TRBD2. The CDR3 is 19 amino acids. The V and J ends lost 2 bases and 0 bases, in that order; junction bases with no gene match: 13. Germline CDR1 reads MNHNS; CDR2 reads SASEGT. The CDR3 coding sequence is TGTGCCAGCAGTGAATTTCAGGTCCCTAGCGGAAGCTCCTACAATGAGCAGTTCTTC. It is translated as CASSEFQVPSGSSYNEQFF.

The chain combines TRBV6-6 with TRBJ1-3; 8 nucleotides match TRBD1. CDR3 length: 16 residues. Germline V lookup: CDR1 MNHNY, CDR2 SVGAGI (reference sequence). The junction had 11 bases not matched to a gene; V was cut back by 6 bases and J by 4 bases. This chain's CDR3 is CASRELGQGSGNTIYF. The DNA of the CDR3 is TGTGCCAGCAGAGAACTCGGACAGGGTTCAGGAAACACCATATATTTT.

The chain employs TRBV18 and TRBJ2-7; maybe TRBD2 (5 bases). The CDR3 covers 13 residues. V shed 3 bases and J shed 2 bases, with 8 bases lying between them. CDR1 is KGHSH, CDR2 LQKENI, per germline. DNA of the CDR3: TGTGCCAGCTCACCCACGGGGACCTACGAGCAGTACTTC. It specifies CASSPTGTYEQYF.